This TCR beta chain was obtained from a study of shared clonotypes between healthy human individuals. The study's findings and limits: It was observed that 5% to 6.5% of naive CD4 clonotypes were shared across several donors. Investigators expected sequencing depth to affect clonotype sharing among donors. Researchers found naive subsets generally carried larger estimated richness than memory subsets.

The trim removed 6 bases at V and 3 bases at J, leaving 6 bases unmatched. The CDR3 is made up of 15 amino acids. Per the germline V gene, CDR1 is MRHNA and CDR2 is SNTAGT. To note about this clone: Its antigen is unknown.

Researchers partitioned CD4+ cells into CD45RA+ naive and CD45RA-negative memory subsets. This table comes from immunoSEQ multiplex PCR, and its TCRdb copy is limited to in-frame clones, with some not included. This sample yields around 1.1 million clones, of which around three quarters are seen a single time; 0.85% to 1% belongs to the top ten. Material for sequencing was memory CD4+ T cells from PBMCs. Subset specified: CD45RA-negative fraction. J is TRBJ2-2 and V is TRBV6-4; 8 bases match TRBD1. The receptor was derived from a man aged 18 to 30 in good health. Some clones in this sample may be carry-over from other donors' samples. DNA for the CDR3: TGTGCCAGCAGAACGATGACAGGGGACACCGGGGAGCTGTTTTTT. Translated: CASRTMTGDTGELFF.